This T cell receptor beta chain came from a study of T cell responses to AZD1222 COVID-19 vaccine. TCRdb's copy holds only in-frame clones and misses some; the assay was immunoSEQ multiplex PCR. The sample carries around 130,000 clones, about 90% recorded once. After removal of 5 bases from V and 4 bases from J, the junction contained 4 bases not matched to a gene. The CDR3 runs 14 residues. Germline V gene sequence: CDR1 SGHTA, CDR2 FQGNSA. The sequence was obtained from an adult in good health. The chain combines TRBV7-2 with TRBJ1-5; 8 nucleotides align to TRBD1. The source material was peripheral blood, sampled on day 0 of AZD1222 vaccination. CDR3 region: CASSQQGGNQPQHF. CDR3 DNA: TGTGCCAGCAGCCAACAGGGGGGTAATCAGCCCCAGCATTTT.